This TCR beta chain was retrieved from a study of T cell repertoires in cytomegalovirus infection. TCRdb re-analysed the reads in MiXCR, keeping a single row per CDR3 protein. The sample has 600,000 to 800,000 distinct CDR3 sequences; less than 25% are singletons. The CDR3 has 16 amino acids. CDR1 is SEHNR, CDR2 FQNEAQ, per germline (reference sequence). V was shortened by 5 bases and J by 11 bases, with 25 bases between the two germline ends. This clonotype has just a few counts. The TCR was taken from a human donor in good health (CMV status not recorded). Some clones in this sample may be carry-over from other donors' samples. V usage is TRBV7-9 and J usage is TRBJ1-5; a possible D gene is TRBD1 (5 bases). Material for sequencing was CD8+ T cells from PBMCs. CDR3 sequence: CASSGREGANQLSQHF. The CDR3 DNA is TGTGCCAGCAGCGGTAGGGAAGGGGCCAATCAGTTGTCCCAGCATTTT. Filled out from reference TRBV7-9 and TRBJ1-5, the complete variable domain reads DTGVSQNPRHKITKRGQNVTFRCDPISEHNRLYWYRQTLGQGPEFLTYFQNEAQLEKSRLLSDRFSAERPKGSFSTLEIQRTEQGDSAMYLCASSGREGANQLSQHFGDGTRLSIL.